Below, 21 T cell receptor delta chains from the same sample are listed, as sequenced in a study of Vδ1+ human thymocytes. Study observations and caveats: Thymic TRG and TRD repertoires appeared highly polyclonal, with Gaussian CDR3 length distributions.

Extracted RNA was reverse transcribed into cDNA. The CDR3 regions were amplified by multiplex PCR from V-gene primers to a constant-region primer. TCRdb re-called the multiplex PCR reads using CATT. Here the sample spans around 56,000 delta-chain clones, around 16% being singletons. The antigens for these receptors are not known. The sample was Vdelta1+ gamma-delta thymocytes from the thymus. The subset here: FACS-sorted CD3+ TCRalphabeta- TCRVdelta1+ TCRVdelta2- thymocytes. These receptors were collected from a girl under two years old who had congenital heart surgery.

The V call is TRAV29/DV5, the J call TRDJ1; 10 positions agree with TRDD3. CDR3 length equals 17 residues. The germline gives CDR1 NSMFDY, CDR2 ISSIKDK. The ends lost 5 bases at V and 0 bases at J; junction bases unmatched: 13. CDR3 sequence: CAAHLPITGGYTDKLIF. The CDR3 bases are TGTGCAGCCCACCTTCCCATTACTGGGGGATACACCGATAAACTCATCTTT.

The chain is built from TRDV1 and TRDJ1; 11 nucleotides match TRDD3. The length of the CDR3 is 17 residues. Germline trimming cut 1 base from V and 7 bases from J; bases unmatched to any gene: 11. Germline assignment: CDR1 TSWWSYY and CDR2 QGS. CDR3 DNA sequence: TGTGCTCTTGGGGAACCCTCCGTACTGGGGGATAAACCTAAACTCATCTTT. Translating it yields CALGEPSVLGDKPKLIF.

The sample holds one count of this clone. The chain is built from TRDV1 and TRDJ1; tentative D call: TRDD2 (7 bases). CDR3 length equals 22 residues. The germline CDR1 and CDR2 sequences are TSWWSYY and QGS. Trimming took off 0 bases at V and 0 bases at J, with 29 bases between the two ends. CDR3 loop: CALGELGAFLPDTQGNTDKLIF. For the CDR3, the DNA is TGTGCTCTTGGGGAACTCGGGGCCTTCCTCCCCGATACGCAGGGAAACACCGATAAACTCATCTTT.

With respect to this clone: Germline is not matched at one junction end, which may reflect a read error. The V gene is TRDV1, the J gene TRDJ2; D is undetermined. The germline V gene has CDR1 TSWWSYY and CDR2 QGS. The CDR3 runs 14 residues. The CDR3 region is CALEERMATAQLFF. The CDR3 region has the DNA TGTGCTCTTGAGGAACGAATGGCCACAGCACAACTCTTCTTT.

Comments on this clone: A read error may explain this, as a much larger clone is one base away. This CDR3 is also generated by other DNA sequences in the sample. The chain uses TRAV29/DV5 and TRDJ1; D gene uncertain. The germline gives CDR1 NSMFDY, CDR2 ISSIKDK. This CDR3 contains 11 residues. Written as DNA, the CDR3 is TGTGCCGCAAGCGAGTTAGATGGACTCATCTTT. It specifies CAASELDGLIF.

As for this clone: This may stem from a read error, because a much larger clone lies one nucleotide away. The sample holds other DNA sequences that translate to the same CDR3. The chain joins TRAV29/DV5 to TRDJ1; D perhaps matches TRDD3 (6 bases). The CDR3 is 16 residues long. Per germline, CDR1 NSMFDY and CDR2 ISSIKDK. The CDR3 DNA reads as TGTGCAGCAATGCTTGATGTACTGGGCAACACCGATAAACTTATCTTT. It translates to CAAMLDVLGNTDKLIF.

The chain is built from TRDV2 and TRDJ1; D possibly corresponds to TRDD2 (6 bases). The V end was cut by 3 bases, the J end by 2 bases, with 42 bases between. This CDR3 spans 24 amino acids. Germline assignment: CDR1 GEAIGNYY and CDR2 EKD. The CDR3 DNA reads as TGTGCCTGTGACTACCTTCCGAGCCGAGTGGGCAGTATACGGTACCAAGCCTTAACCGATAAACTCATCTTT. Translating gives CACDYLPSRVGSIRYQALTDKLIF.

This clone was observed a few times. V and J are TRDV1 and TRDJ1, with TRDD3 matching over 11 bases. The germline gives CDR1 TSWWSYY, CDR2 QGS. This CDR3 has 19 amino acids. The V gene end was trimmed by 0 bases and the J gene end by 3 bases; junction bases not matched to a gene: 12. This CDR3 is CALGELSYVGGYGPDKLIF. The CDR3 DNA reads TGTGCTCTTGGGGAACTTTCCTACGTTGGGGGATACGGCCCCGATAAACTCATCTTT.

Only a few counts were recorded for this clone. The rearrangement joins TRDV1 to TRDJ1; tentatively, D is TRDD3 (6 bases). The V end was cut by 1 base, the J end by 0 bases, with 27 bases between. Germline V gene data show CDR1 as TSWWSYY and CDR2 as QGS. This CDR3 has 21 amino acids. The CDR3 DNA sequence: TGTGCTCTTGGGGAACCACCGCGGGCTCGTAGAGTGGGGGCAAACACCGATAAACTCATCTTT. This translates into CALGEPPRARRVGANTDKLIF.

This clone was counted only a few times. The chain employs TRDV1 and TRDJ1; 8 bases fit TRDD3. V shed 1 base and J 0 bases; nucleotides not matched to a gene: 16. The CDR3 runs to 20 residues. Germline V gene sequence: CDR1 TSWWSYY, CDR2 QGS. The CDR3 region is CALGEQPRALGDFYTDKLIF. CDR3 nucleotide sequence: TGTGCTCTTGGGGAACAACCGCGAGCGCTGGGGGACTTTTACACCGATAAACTCATCTTT.

Only a few counts were recorded for this clone. The V gene is TRDV1, the J gene TRDJ1; TRDD3 matches 9 bases. The V and J ends lost 5 bases and 4 bases, in that order; junction bases with no gene match: 8. Per the germline V gene, CDR1 is TSWWSYY and CDR2 is QGS. The CDR3 extends over 15 amino acids. The DNA of the CDR3 is TGTGCTCTTGGGTTTCGGAGGGGGATACACGATAAACTCATCTTT. Its translation is CALGFRRGIHDKLIF.

This clone was seen only a few times. The chain couples TRDV1 to TRDJ1, with D possibly matching TRDD3 (7 bases). Germline CDR1 TSWWSYY, CDR2 QGS. Between the trimmed V and J ends, which lost 3 bases and 0 bases, there was a span of 26 bases. CDR3 size: 20 residues. CDR3 bases: TGTGCTCTTGGGGATACTCCTTCCGTGGCTGGGGGTTGGTACACCGATAAACTCATCTTT. Translated: CALGDTPSVAGGWYTDKLIF.

V gene TRDV1 combines with J gene TRDJ1; possible D gene TRDD1, 5 bases. CDR1 is TSWWSYY, CDR2 QGS, per germline. The V and J ends lost 0 bases and 4 bases respectively, with 6 bases between them. CDR3 length: 13 amino acids. The CDR3 reads CALGELIGDKLIF. CDR3 nucleotide sequence: TGTGCTCTTGGGGAACTAATAGGCGATAAACTCATCTTT.

The chain joins TRDV1 to TRDJ1; TRDD3 agrees at 10 bases. V shed 0 bases and J 6 bases; nucleotides not matched to a gene: 16. Looked up from germline, CDR1 is TSWWSYY and CDR2 is QGS. The CDR3 length is 19 residues. CDR3 in DNA: TGTGCTCTTGGGGAACTCCCCTTCCTAAGGCGGGGGATACGGCATAAACTCATCTTT. Translated, it gives CALGELPFLRRGIRHKLIF.

This rearrangement joins TRDV1 to TRDJ1; D unresolved. The CDR3 loop spans 20 amino acids. Germline V lookup: CDR1 TSWWSYY, CDR2 QGS. Trimming cost V 2 bases and J 3 bases, with 28 bases left between them. The CDR3 sequence is CALGESRLGTVPRVADKLIF. CDR3 nucleotide sequence: TGTGCTCTTGGGGAAAGTCGCCTAGGCACGGTTCCCCGCGTCGCCGATAAACTCATCTTT.

Only a few counts were recorded for this clone. The genes are TRDV1 and TRDJ1; no clear D gene. The V end lost 2 bases, the J end lost 7 bases, and 14 bases lay between the germline ends. The CDR3 covers 14 residues. The germline V gene has CDR1 TSWWSYY and CDR2 QGS. The CDR3 sequence is CALGEGTGIGKLIF. CDR3 DNA: TGTGCTCTTGGGGAAGGGACAGGAATCGGTAAACTCATCTTT.

This clone was counted at least ten times. The rearrangement links TRDV2 to TRDJ1; weak D call: TRDD2 (6 bases). In germline, CDR1 is GEAIGNYY, CDR2 EKD. The germline V and J ends were trimmed by 5 bases and 0 bases, with 24 bases remaining between them. There are 18 residues in the CDR3. This CDR3 reads CACVSSFPVSLDTDKLIF. The CDR3 DNA is TGTGCCTGTGTTTCGTCCTTCCCGGTTTCGTTGGACACCGATAAACTCATCTTT.

The chain recombines TRDV1 with TRDJ1, with D perhaps matching TRDD3 (5 bases). CDR3 size: 17 residues. Germline V gives CDR1 TSWWSYY, CDR2 QGS. V was clipped by 3 bases and J by 0 bases, with 17 bases between them. CDR3 loop: CALGDMRGPEYTDKLIF. As DNA, the CDR3 is TGTGCTCTTGGGGACATGAGGGGACCGGAGTACACCGATAAACTCATCTTT.

This clone was counted between two and nine times. This chain joins TRDV1 and TRDJ1, with 9 bases lining up with TRDD3. CDR3 length equals 20 residues. Trimming took 2 bases from V and 6 from J; bases not matched to a gene: 22. CDR1 TSWWSYY and CDR2 QGS come from the germline V gene. In DNA form, the CDR3 reads TGTGCTCTTGGGGAAAAAATTCCCGTCTGGGGGATCCAGCCCGGCCATAAACTCATCTTT. Translated: CALGEKIPVWGIQPGHKLIF.

The chain links TRDV1 to TRDJ1, with TRDD3 as a possible D gene (5 bases). This CDR3 has 18 amino acids. CDR1 and CDR2 (germline): TSWWSYY, QGS. V lost 3 bases and J 3 bases, leaving 23 bases between the germline ends. The CDR3 DNA is TGTGCTCTTGGGGACCTATTCGTGACCCCTCGGGATTCCGATAAACTCATCTTT. Translating it yields CALGDLFVTPRDSDKLIF.

This clone was observed a few times. The chain combines TRDV1 with TRDJ1, with TRDD3 identical over 10 bases. CDR1 is TSWWSYY and CDR2 is QGS in the germline V gene. V lost 0 bases to trimming and J lost 6 bases; unmatched junction nucleotides: 19. There are 20 residues in the CDR3. The CDR3 region is CALGELAVSILLGDCHKLIF. The CDR3 coding sequence is TGTGCTCTTGGGGAACTAGCAGTCTCAATCTTACTGGGGGATTGCCATAAACTCATCTTT.